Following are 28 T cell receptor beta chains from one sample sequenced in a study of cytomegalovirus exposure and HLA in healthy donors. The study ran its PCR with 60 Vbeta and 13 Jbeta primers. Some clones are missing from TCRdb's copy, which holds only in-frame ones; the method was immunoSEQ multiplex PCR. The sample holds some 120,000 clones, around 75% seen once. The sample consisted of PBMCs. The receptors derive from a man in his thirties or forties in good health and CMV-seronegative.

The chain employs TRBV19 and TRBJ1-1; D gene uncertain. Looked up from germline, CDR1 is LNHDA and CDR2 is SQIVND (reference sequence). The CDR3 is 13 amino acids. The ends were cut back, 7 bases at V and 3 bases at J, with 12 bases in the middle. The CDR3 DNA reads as TGTGCCAGTACCATGGGCCTCCACACTGAAGCTTTCTTT. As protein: CASTMGLHTEAFF. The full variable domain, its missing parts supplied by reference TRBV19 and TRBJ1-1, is DGGITQSPKYLFRKEGQNVTLSCEQNLNHDAMYWYRQDPGQGLRLIYYSQIVNDFQKGDIAEGYSVSREKKESFPLTVTSAQKNPTAFYLCASTMGLHTEAFFGQGTRLTVV.

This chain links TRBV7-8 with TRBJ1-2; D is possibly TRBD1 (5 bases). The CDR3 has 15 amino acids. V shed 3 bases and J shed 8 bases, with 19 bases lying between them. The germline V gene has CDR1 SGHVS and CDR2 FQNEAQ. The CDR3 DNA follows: TGTGCCAGCAGCTTGGGAGACAGTTGGGCGGGAGGCTACACCTTC. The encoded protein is CASSLGDSWAGGYTF.

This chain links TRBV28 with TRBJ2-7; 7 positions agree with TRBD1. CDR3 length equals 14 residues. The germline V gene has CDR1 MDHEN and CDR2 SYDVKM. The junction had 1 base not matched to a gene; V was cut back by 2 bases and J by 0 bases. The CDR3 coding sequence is TGTGCCAGCAGTTTAAGACAGGGCTCCTACGAGCAGTACTTC. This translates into CASSLRQGSYEQYF.

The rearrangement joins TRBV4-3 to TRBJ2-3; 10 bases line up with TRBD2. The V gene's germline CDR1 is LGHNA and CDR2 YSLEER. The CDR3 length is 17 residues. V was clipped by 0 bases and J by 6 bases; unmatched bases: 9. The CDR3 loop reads CASSQDLAAGGPDTQYF. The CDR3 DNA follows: TGCGCCAGCAGCCAAGATTTGGCAGCGGGAGGGCCTGATACGCAGTATTTT.

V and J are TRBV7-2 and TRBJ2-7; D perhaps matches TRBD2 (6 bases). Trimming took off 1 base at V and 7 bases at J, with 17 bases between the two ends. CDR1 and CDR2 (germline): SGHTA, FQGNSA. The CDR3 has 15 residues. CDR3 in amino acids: CASSLGWDSRFEQYF. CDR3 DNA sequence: TGTGCCAGCAGCTTAGGATGGGACTCCCGGTTTGAGCAGTACTTC.

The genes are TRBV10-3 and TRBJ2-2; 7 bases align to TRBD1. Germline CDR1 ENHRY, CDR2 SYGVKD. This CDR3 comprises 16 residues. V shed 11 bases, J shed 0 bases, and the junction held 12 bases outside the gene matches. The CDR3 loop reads CAVSTGSRTNTGELFF. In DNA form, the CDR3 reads TGTGCCGTATCGACAGGGAGCCGAACGAACACCGGGGAGCTGTTTTTT.

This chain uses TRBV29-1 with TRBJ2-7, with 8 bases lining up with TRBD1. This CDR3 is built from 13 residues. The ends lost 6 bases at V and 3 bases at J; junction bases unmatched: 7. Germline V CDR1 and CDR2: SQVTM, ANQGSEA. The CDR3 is CSVRGQGLYEQYF. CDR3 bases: TGCAGCGTACGAGGACAGGGACTCTACGAGCAGTACTTC.

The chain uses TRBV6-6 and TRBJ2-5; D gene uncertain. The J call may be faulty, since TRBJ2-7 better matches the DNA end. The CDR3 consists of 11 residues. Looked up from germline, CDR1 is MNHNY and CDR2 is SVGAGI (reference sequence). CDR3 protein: CASSSVYEQYF. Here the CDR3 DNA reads TGTGCCAGCAGTAGCGTGTACGAGCAGTACTTC.

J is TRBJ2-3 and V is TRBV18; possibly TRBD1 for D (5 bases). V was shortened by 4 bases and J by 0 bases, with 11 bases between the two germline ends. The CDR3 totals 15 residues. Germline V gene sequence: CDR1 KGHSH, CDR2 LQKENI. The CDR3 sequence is CASSLRQKSTDTQYF. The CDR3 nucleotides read TGTGCCAGCTCACTCCGACAGAAAAGCACAGATACGCAGTATTTT.

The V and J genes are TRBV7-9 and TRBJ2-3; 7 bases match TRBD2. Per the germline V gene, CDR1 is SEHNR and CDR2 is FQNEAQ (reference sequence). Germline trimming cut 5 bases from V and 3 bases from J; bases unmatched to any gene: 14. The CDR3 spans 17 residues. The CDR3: CASSPLVGLGRTDTQYF. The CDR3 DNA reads TGTGCCAGCAGCCCGCTCGTAGGACTAGGGCGTACAGATACGCAGTATTTT.

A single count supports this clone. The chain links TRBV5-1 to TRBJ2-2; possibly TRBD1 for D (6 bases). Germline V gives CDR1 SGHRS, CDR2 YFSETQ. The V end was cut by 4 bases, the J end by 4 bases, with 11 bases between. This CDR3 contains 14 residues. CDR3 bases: TGCGCCAGCAGCCCACAGGGTACCACCGGGGAGCTGTTTTTT. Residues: CASSPQGTTGELFF. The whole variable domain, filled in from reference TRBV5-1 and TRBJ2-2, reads KAGVTQTPRYLIKTRGQQVTLSCSPISGHRSVSWYQQTPGQGLQFLFEYFSETQRNKGNFPGRFSGRQFSNSRSEMNVSTLELGDSALYLCASSPQGTTGELFFGEGSRLTVL.

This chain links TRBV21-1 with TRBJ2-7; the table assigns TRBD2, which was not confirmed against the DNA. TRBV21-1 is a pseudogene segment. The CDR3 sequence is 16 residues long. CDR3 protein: CASSKRTSGRAIEQYF. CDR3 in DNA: TGTGCCAGCAGCAAACGGACTAGCGGGAGAGCGATCGAGCAGTACTTC.

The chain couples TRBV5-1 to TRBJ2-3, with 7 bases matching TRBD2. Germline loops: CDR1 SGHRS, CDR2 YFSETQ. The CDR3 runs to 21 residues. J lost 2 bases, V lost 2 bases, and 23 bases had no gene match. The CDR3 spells CASSFTPDRDYEIRPTDTQYF. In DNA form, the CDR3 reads TGCGCCAGCAGCTTCACCCCGGACCGGGACTACGAAATTAGACCCACAGATACGCAGTATTTT.

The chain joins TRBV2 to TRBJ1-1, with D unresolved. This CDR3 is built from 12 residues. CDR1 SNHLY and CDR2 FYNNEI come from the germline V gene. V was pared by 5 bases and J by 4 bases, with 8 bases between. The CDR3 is CASSSDITEAFF. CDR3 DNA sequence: TGTGCCAGCAGTAGTGACATCACTGAAGCTTTCTTT.

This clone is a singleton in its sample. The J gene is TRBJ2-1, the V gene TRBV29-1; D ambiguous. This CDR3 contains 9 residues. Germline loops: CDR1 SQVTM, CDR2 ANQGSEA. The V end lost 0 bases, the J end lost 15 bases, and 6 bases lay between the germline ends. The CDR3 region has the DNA TGCAGCGTTGAAGATCACGGGTTCTTC. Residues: CSVEDHGFF.

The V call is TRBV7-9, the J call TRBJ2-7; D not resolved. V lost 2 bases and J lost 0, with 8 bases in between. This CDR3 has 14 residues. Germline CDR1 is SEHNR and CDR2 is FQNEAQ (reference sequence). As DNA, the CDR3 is TGTGCCAGCAGCTTATCGAGCATCTCCTACGAGCAGTACTTC. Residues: CASSLSSISYEQYF.

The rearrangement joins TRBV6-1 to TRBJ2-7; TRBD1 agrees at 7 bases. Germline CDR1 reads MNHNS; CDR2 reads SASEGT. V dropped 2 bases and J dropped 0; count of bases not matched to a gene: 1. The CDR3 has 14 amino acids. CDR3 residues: CASSETGDSYEQYF. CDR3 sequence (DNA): TGTGCCAGCAGTGAAACAGGGGACTCCTACGAGCAGTACTTC.

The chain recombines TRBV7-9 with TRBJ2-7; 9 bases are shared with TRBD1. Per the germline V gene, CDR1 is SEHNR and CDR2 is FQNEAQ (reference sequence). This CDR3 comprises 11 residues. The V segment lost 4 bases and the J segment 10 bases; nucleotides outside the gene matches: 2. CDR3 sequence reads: CASSSDRGQYF. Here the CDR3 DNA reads TGTGCCAGCAGCTCGGACAGGGGCCAGTACTTC.

The CDR3 is CAIGPLAGTNTGELFF. In DNA, the CDR3 is TGTGCCATCGGGCCCCTAGCGGGGACGAACACCGGGGAGCTGTTTTTT. V usage is TRBV10-3 and J usage is TRBJ2-2; 9 bases are shared with TRBD2. The germline V gene encodes CDR1 ENHRY and CDR2 SYGVKD. The CDR3 totals 16 residues. V shed 8 bases, J shed 0 bases, and the junction held 7 bases outside the gene matches.

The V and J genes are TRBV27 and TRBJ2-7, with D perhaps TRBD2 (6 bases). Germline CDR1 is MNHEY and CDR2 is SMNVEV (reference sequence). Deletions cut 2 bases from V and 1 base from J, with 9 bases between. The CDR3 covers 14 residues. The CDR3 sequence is CASSLVGGSYEQYF. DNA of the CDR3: TGTGCCAGCAGTTTAGTTGGGGGGTCCTACGAGCAGTACTTC.

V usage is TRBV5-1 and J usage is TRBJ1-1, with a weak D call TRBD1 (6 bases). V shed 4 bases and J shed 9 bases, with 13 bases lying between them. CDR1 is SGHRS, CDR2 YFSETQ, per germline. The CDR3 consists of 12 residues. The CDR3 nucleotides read TGCGCCAGCAGCCTCGAAGGACAGAAAGCTTTCTTT. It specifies CASSLEGQKAFF.

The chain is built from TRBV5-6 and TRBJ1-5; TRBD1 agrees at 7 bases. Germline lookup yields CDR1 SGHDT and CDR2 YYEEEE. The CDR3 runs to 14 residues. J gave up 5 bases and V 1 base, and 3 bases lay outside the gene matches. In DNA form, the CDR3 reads TGTGCCAGCAGCTTGAGGGGGCGAGATCAGCCCCAGCATTTT. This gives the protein CASSLRGRDQPQHF. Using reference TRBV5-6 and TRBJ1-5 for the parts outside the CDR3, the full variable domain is DAGVTQSPTHLIKTRGQQVTLRCSPKSGHDTVSWYQQALGQGPQFIFQYYEEEERQRGNFPDRFSGHQFPNYSSELNVNALLLGDSALYLCASSLRGRDQPQHFGDGTRLSIL.

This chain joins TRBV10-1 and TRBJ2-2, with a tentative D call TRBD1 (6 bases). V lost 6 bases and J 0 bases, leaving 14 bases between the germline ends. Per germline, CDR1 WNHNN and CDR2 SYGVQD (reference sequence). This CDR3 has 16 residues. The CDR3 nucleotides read TGCGCCAGCAGGGACCTGTGGACAGCGAACACCGGGGAGCTGTTTTTT. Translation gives CASRDLWTANTGELFF.

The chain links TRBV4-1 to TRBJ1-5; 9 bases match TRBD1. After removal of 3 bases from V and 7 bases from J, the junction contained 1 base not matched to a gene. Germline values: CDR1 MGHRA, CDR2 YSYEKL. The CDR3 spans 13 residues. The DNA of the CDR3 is TGCGCCAGCAGCCAGGGACAGGGCCAGCCCCAGCATTTT. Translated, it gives CASSQGQGQPQHF.

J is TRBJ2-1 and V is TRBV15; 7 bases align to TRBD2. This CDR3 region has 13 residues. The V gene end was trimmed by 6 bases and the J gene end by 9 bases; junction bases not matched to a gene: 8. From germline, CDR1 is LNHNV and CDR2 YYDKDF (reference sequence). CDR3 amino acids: CATSRLADSEQFF. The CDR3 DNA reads TGTGCCACCAGTCGACTAGCTGATAGTGAGCAGTTCTTC.

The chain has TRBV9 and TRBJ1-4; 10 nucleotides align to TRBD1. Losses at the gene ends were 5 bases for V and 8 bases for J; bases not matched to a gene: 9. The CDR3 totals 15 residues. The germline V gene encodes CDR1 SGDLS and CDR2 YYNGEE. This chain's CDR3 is CASSPTTGGREKLFF. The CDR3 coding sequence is TGTGCCAGCAGTCCGACGACAGGGGGCCGCGAAAAACTGTTTTTT.

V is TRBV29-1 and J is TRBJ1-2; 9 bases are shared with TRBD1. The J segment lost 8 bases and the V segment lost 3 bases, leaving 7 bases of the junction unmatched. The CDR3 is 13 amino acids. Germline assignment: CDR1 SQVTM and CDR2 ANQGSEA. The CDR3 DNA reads TGCAGCGTTGACGGGACAGGGAGTCAAGGCTACACCTTC. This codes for CSVDGTGSQGYTF. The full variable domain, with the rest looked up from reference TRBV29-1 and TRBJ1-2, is SAVISQKPSRDICQRGTSLTIQCQVDSQVTMMFWYRQQPGQSLTLIATANQGSEATYESGFVIDKFPISRPNLTFSTLTVSNMSPEDSSIYLCSVDGTGSQGYTFGSGTRLTVV.

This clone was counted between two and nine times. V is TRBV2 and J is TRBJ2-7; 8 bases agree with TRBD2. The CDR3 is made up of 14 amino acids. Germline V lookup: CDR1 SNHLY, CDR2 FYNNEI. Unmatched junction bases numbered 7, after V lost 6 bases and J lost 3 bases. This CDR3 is CASRQRERSYEQYF. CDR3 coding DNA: TGTGCCAGCAGGCAGCGGGAGCGAAGCTACGAGCAGTACTTC.